At least ten counts were recorded for the clone carrying this TCR beta chain. These data originate in a study of neurological immune-mediated disorders. Per the germline V gene, CDR1 is MGHRA and CDR2 is YSYEKL. This CDR3 is 16 amino acids long. With 0 bases clipped from V and 4 bases from J, the junction kept 8 bases outside the gene matches. Time point indicated: longitudinal time-point 2. Synthesis of cDNA was performed by 5'RACE using 10-nucleotide random UMIs. Every sequencing run produced over 170 million TCR-beta sequences, and the sequences from any one run covered 15-18 subjects. MiXCR was run by TCRdb on the 5' RACE reads, yielding one entry per CDR3 protein. The table lists tens of thousands of distinct CDR3 sequences, 5.8% of them singletons, with roughly 7.3% in the top ten.

Specimen: PBMCs. The V gene is TRBV4-1, the J gene TRBJ2-5; 7 bases map to TRBD1. The TCR was taken from a woman aged 55-70 years with multiple sclerosis. CDR3 DNA sequence: TGCGCCAGCAGCCAAGAAAGGGCAGGGGGTTTAGAGACCCAGTACTTC. Residues: CASSQERAGGLETQYF.